One sample yielded the 7 T cell receptor beta chains listed below, sequenced in a study of blood T cell repertoires in COVID-19 (dated by TCRdb to 2018 to 2021). Library preparation used the immunoSEQ multiplex PCR assay. Not all clones reach the TCRdb copy of this immuneACCESS table, which keeps in-frame sequences only. Checked studies attribute under half of the gap to unresolved V genes and leave the rest unexplained. The sample records about 110,000 clones, about 84% of which are singletons. The ten largest clonotypes hold around 1.5% of the sample. Input material: peripheral blood. These receptors were taken from a man aged 50 to 60 with acute or convalescent COVID-19.

This clone came up once. V gene TRBV3-1 (or the pseudogene TRBV3-2) combines with J gene TRBJ2-4; 11 nucleotides match TRBD1. The CDR3 sequence is 15 residues long. Germline loops: CDR1 LGHDT, CDR2 YNNKEL (reference sequence). The trim removed 1 base at V and 9 bases at J, leaving 5 bases unmatched. CDR3 region: CASSQGTGGLGIQYF. The CDR3 DNA is TGTGCCAGCAGCCAAGGGACAGGGGGCTTGGGCATTCAGTACTTC.

The chain is built from TRBV7-2 and TRBJ2-6; TRBD1 matches at 7 bases. CDR1 SGHTA and CDR2 FQGNSA come from the germline V gene. The CDR3 runs to 15 residues. Germline trimming cut 5 bases from V and 0 bases from J; bases unmatched to any gene: 1. This CDR3 reads CASSRDSSGANVLTF. CDR3 nucleotide sequence: TGTGCCAGCAGCCGGGACAGCTCTGGGGCCAACGTCCTGACTTTC.

The chain carries TRBV4-2 and TRBJ1-2; the match to TRBD1 covers 11 bases. This CDR3 spans 16 amino acids. CDR1 and CDR2 from the germline V gene are LGHNA and YNFKEQ. After removal of 4 bases from V and 4 bases from J, the junction contained 8 bases not matched to a gene. The CDR3 is CASSPDRGRVGYGYTF. The CDR3 nucleotides are TGTGCCAGCAGCCCGGACAGGGGGCGTGTCGGCTATGGCTACACCTTC.

The genes are TRBV5-4 and TRBJ2-2; D perhaps matches TRBD2 (5 bases). The ends were cut back, 5 bases at V and 3 bases at J, with 20 bases in the middle. This CDR3 has 17 residues. CDR1 SGHNT and CDR2 YYREEE come from the germline V gene (reference sequence). The CDR3 DNA sequence: TGTGCCAGCAGAGATCGGGGTCGTGGGGAGTACACCGGGGAGCTGTTTTTT. Residues: CASRDRGRGEYTGELFF.

This clone was picked up a small number of times. J is TRBJ2-3 and V is TRBV9; perhaps TRBD2 as D (6 bases). V shed 5 bases and J shed 4 bases, with 17 bases lying between them. CDR3 length: 15 residues. Germline loops: CDR1 SGDLS, CDR2 YYNGEE. The CDR3 spells CASSRTGGFADTQYF. The CDR3 nucleotides are TGTGCCAGCAGTAGGACCGGGGGTTTCGCAGATACGCAGTATTTT. Full variable domain (rest looked up from reference TRBV9 and TRBJ2-3): DSGVTQTPKHLITATGQRVTLRCSPRSGDLSVYWYQQSLDQGLQFLIQYYNGEERAKGNILERFSAQQFPDLHSELNLSSLELGDSALYFCASSRTGGFADTQYFGPGTRLTVL.

The CDR3 sequence: CASRQQGTGNSPLHF. Written as DNA, the CDR3 is TGTGCCAGCAGGCAACAGGGGACGGGTAATTCACCCCTCCACTTT. The chain couples TRBV6-5 to TRBJ1-6; the match to TRBD1 covers 7 bases. The germline V gene has CDR1 MNHEY and CDR2 SVGAGI. Trimming cost V 6 bases and J 6 bases; bases outside gene matches: 8. CDR3 length: 15 residues.

This chain links TRBV5-1 with TRBJ2-7, with D possibly matching TRBD2 (6 bases). There are 14 residues in the CDR3. Trimming removed 4 bases at V and 3 bases at J, with 14 bases between. Germline assignment: CDR1 SGHRS and CDR2 YFSETQ. The CDR3 is CASSERPGVYEQYF. The CDR3 nucleotides are TGCGCCAGCAGCGAACGACCGGGAGTCTACGAGCAGTACTTC.